The TCR beta chain under discussion was sequenced for a study of T-cell memory formation after mild COVID-19. The ends were cut back, 2 bases at V and 0 bases at J, with 14 bases in the middle. This CDR3 is 16 amino acids long. Germline CDR1 is SNHLY and CDR2 is FYNNEI. Study-wide results and caveats: Contracting clones, day 15 to 85, had balanced CD4/CD8, and later expanders favored CD4+. Pre-infection memory contained some responding clones, which suggested that cross-reactive memory had joined.

A single record per CDR3 protein comes from TCRdb applying MiXCR to the 5' RACE reads. This sample has hundreds of thousands of distinct CDR3 sequences, with about a fifth found just once. Comment on this clonotype: No antigen is known for it.

The chain carries TRBV2 and TRBJ2-7; a possible D gene is TRBD1 (6 bases). The sample was PBMCs or a T cell subset sorted from them (not recorded which). The sequence derives from an adult woman who had mild COVID-19 (a few samples of this study predate the infection). Cell type and time point are not known. CDR3 residues: CASSEQLTDSSYEQYF. Here the CDR3 DNA reads TGTGCCAGCAGTGAACAGCTAACGGACAGCTCCTACGAGCAGTACTTC.